One and the same sample provided the 9 T cell receptor beta chains below, sequenced in a study of identical twins. From the 5' RACE reads, TCRdb called clonotypes with MiXCR, one entry per CDR3 protein. The table records about 890,000 distinct CDR3 sequences, around an eighth of them present only once. This same sample was also taken into another study, of yellow fever vaccine responses in identical twins.

The sample comprised PBMCs. These receptors were collected from a woman aged 18-29 years in good health.

This clonotype was picked up many times. This rearrangement joins TRBV5-1 to TRBJ2-5; D may be TRBD2 (6 bases). The CDR3 is 14 amino acids. Trimming pared 5 bases from V and 1 base from J, leaving 12 bases between. In germline, CDR1 is SGHRS, CDR2 YFSETQ. CDR3 nucleotide sequence: TGCGCCAGCAGGCCTCCGGGACTCCAAGAGACCCAGTACTTC. Its protein is CASRPPGLQETQYF.

This clonotype came up a few times. This chain's CDR3 is CASSPVYNEQFF. In DNA, the CDR3 is TGTGCCAGCAGTCCGGTTTACAATGAGCAGTTCTTC. The V gene is TRBV6-6, the J gene TRBJ2-1; no clear D. Germline V gene lookup returns CDR1 MNHNY and CDR2 SVGAGI (reference sequence). V lost 5 bases and J 4 bases, leaving 6 bases between the germline ends. The CDR3 covers 12 residues.

On this clonotype itself: This sequence may be a read error, since a much larger clone differs from it by one base. DNA for the CDR3: TGTGCCAGCAGCCAAGATCGTAGGGCAGCTTACATTGAGCAGTTCTTC. Translated: CASSQDRRAAYIEQFF. J is TRBJ2-1 and V is TRBV3-1; no clear D. CDR1 is LGHDT, CDR2 YNNKEL, per germline (reference sequence). The CDR3 is 16 amino acids.

This clonotype was counted between two and nine times. The CDR3 region is CASSPLLDSGGANEQFF. The CDR3 coding sequence is TGTGCCAGCAGTCCGCTCCTTGATAGCGGGGGGGCGAATGAGCAGTTCTTC. The gene calls are TRBV28 and TRBJ2-1; TRBD2 agrees at 11 bases. The CDR3 sequence is 17 residues long. Trimming removed 5 bases from V and 7 bases from J; junction bases left unmatched: 13. In germline, CDR1 is MDHEN, CDR2 SYDVKM.

This clonotype was observed a handful of times. The rearrangement links TRBV5-1 to TRBJ2-5, with D possibly being TRBD2 (5 bases). Germline V CDR1 and CDR2: SGHRS, YFSETQ. The CDR3 is made up of 14 amino acids. Deletions cut 6 bases from V and 1 base from J, with 13 bases between. The CDR3 reads CASMSAGIQETQYF. The CDR3, as DNA: TGCGCCAGCATGTCAGCCGGGATCCAAGAGACCCAGTACTTC.

This clonotype was recorded a few times. The chain links TRBV18 to TRBJ2-7, with 7 bases identical to TRBD2. The J segment lost 6 bases and the V segment lost 1 base, leaving 12 bases of the junction unmatched. The CDR3 loop spans 16 amino acids. Germline CDR1 KGHSH, CDR2 LQKENI. The DNA of the CDR3 is TGTGCCAGCTCACCACGCAACGGACGGGGGGTCTTCGAGCAGTACGTC. Translation: CASSPRNGRGVFEQYV.

This clonotype has ten or more counts. Relative to the germline gene, one junction end is altered; a read error may explain this. J is TRBJ1-6 and V is TRBV5-1, with a weak D call TRBD1 (6 bases). Germline V lookup: CDR1 SGHRS, CDR2 YFSETQ. The CDR3 is made up of 14 amino acids. Here the CDR3 DNA reads TGTGCCAGCAGTTTCGGGCAGGGGAATTCACCCCTCCACTTT. Residues: CASSFGQGNSPLHF. Filled out from reference TRBV5-1 and TRBJ1-6, the complete variable domain reads KAGVTQTPRYLIKTRGQQVTLSCSPISGHRSVSWYQQTPGQGLQFLFEYFSETQRNKGNFPGRFSGRQFSNSRSEMNVSTLELGDSALYLCASSFGQGNSPLHFGNGTRLTVT.

This clonotype was detected a few times. The chain joins TRBV28 to TRBJ1-2; 9 bases are shared with TRBD1. The CDR3 sequence is 15 residues long. With 4 bases clipped from V and 4 bases from J, the junction kept 7 bases outside the gene matches. Germline CDR1 MDHEN, CDR2 SYDVKM. The CDR3 here is CASSSGDREGYGYTF. As DNA, the CDR3 is TGTGCCAGCAGTTCCGGGGACAGGGAAGGCTATGGCTACACCTTC.

CDR3 sequence (DNA): TGTGCCAGTATCCCTTCGCTGACCGGGGAGCTGTTTTTT. Translating gives CASIPSLTGELFF. This sequence joins TRBV16 and TRBJ2-2; unclear D gene. Germline V CDR1 and CDR2: KGHSY, FQNENV. The CDR3 contains 13 residues. V was pared by 9 bases and J by 5 bases, with 13 bases between.